These 19 T cell receptor beta chains share one sample of origin, sequenced in a study of neurological immune-mediated disorders. TCRdb fed the 5' RACE reads into MiXCR, producing one record per CDR3 protein. The table includes approximately 39,000 distinct CDR3 sequences, approximately 7.2% detected once. What was sequenced was CD4+ T cells from blood. All receptors derive from a man aged 45-60 years in good health.

This clonotype was seen ten or more times. The rearrangement uses TRBV6-6 and TRBJ2-7, with TRBD2 matching 8 bases. The length of the CDR3 is 14 residues. V lost 6 bases and J lost 2; bases outside the gene matches: 6. Germline CDR1 is MNHNY and CDR2 is SVGAGI (reference sequence). The CDR3 sequence is CASRASGRAYEQYF. The CDR3 DNA reads as TGTGCCAGCAGAGCTAGCGGGCGAGCCTACGAGCAGTACTTC.

This clonotype was found many times. The rearrangement links TRBV20-1 to TRBJ2-1; 9 bases are shared with TRBD2. After removal of 6 bases from V and 0 bases from J, the junction contained 12 bases not matched to a gene. The germline V gene has CDR1 DFQATT and CDR2 SNEGSKA (reference sequence). There are 17 residues in the CDR3. The CDR3 reads CSASTGLAGSSYNEQFF. CDR3 coding DNA: TGCAGTGCCTCCACCGGGCTAGCGGGGAGCTCCTACAATGAGCAGTTCTTC.

This clonotype was recorded many times. The rearrangement joins TRBV5-1 to TRBJ1-1; TRBD1 matches at 7 bases. The ends lost 0 bases at V and 5 bases at J; junction bases unmatched: 7. The CDR3 runs 15 residues. In germline, CDR1 is SGHRS, CDR2 YFSETQ. The CDR3 DNA reads TGCGCCAGCAGCTTGGGCGCGACAGGGAGTACTGAAGCTTTCTTT. Translating it yields CASSLGATGSTEAFF. Combining the CDR3 with reference TRBV5-1 and TRBJ1-1 gives the whole variable domain KAGVTQTPRYLIKTRGQQVTLSCSPISGHRSVSWYQQTPGQGLQFLFEYFSETQRNKGNFPGRFSGRQFSNSRSEMNVSTLELGDSALYLCASSLGATGSTEAFFGQGTRLTVV.

This clonotype was recorded many times. This chain uses TRBV19 with TRBJ2-3; the D gene is possibly TRBD2 (5 bases). This CDR3 has 13 amino acids. Trimming removed 6 bases from V and 1 base from J, with 8 bases in between. Germline V gene lookup returns CDR1 LNHDA and CDR2 SQIVND (reference sequence). CDR3 sequence: CASRRVGTDTQYF. The CDR3 coding sequence is TGTGCCAGTAGGCGGGTTGGCACAGATACGCAGTATTTT. The full variable domain, its missing parts supplied by reference TRBV19 and TRBJ2-3, is DGGITQSPKYLFRKEGQNVTLSCEQNLNHDAMYWYRQDPGQGLRLIYYSQIVNDFQKGDIAEGYSVSREKKESFPLTVTSAQKNPTAFYLCASRRVGTDTQYFGPGTRLTVL.

This clonotype was counted at least ten times. The CDR3 nucleotides are TGCGCCAGCAGCCCGGGACTAGCGAAGAGCTCCTACAATGAGCAGTTCTTC. Residues: CASSPGLAKSSYNEQFF. The chain carries TRBV4-1 and TRBJ2-1; TRBD2 aligns across 10 bases. CDR3 length equals 17 residues. The germline V gene encodes CDR1 MGHRA and CDR2 YSYEKL. V gave up 4 bases and J gave up 0 bases; unmatched junction bases: 6.

At least ten counts were recorded for this clonotype. CDR3 loop: CASRRWQNEQFF. The CDR3 DNA reads as TGTGCCAGTCGGCGTTGGCAGAATGAGCAGTTCTTC. The chain carries TRBV7-9 and TRBJ2-1; D unclear. Germline CDR1 SEHNR, CDR2 FQNEAQ (reference sequence). The V end lost 9 bases, the J end lost 7 bases, and 13 bases lay between the germline ends. This CDR3 is 12 amino acids long.

This clonotype occurred a few times. The chain recombines TRBV5-4 with TRBJ2-1, with 9 bases fitting TRBD2. Germline CDR1 is SGHNT and CDR2 is YYREEE (reference sequence). V gave up 2 bases and J gave up 7 bases; unmatched junction bases: 7. The CDR3 is 15 residues long. For the CDR3, the DNA is TGTGCCAGCAGCTTCGCGCGGGAGGGGTGGAATGAGCAGTTCTTC. Residues: CASSFAREGWNEQFF.

This clonotype has at least ten counts. The chain links TRBV29-1 to TRBJ2-5; D not certain. Germline loops: CDR1 SQVTM, CDR2 ANQGSEA. V lost 7 bases to trimming and J lost 4 bases, with 16 bases between them. The CDR3 sequence is 13 residues long. The CDR3 protein is CSATRTARETQYF. CDR3 DNA: TGCAGCGCGACACGTACGGCTCGAGAGACCCAGTACTTC.

This clonotype was observed at least ten times. The chain recombines TRBV20-1 with TRBJ2-2; TRBD1 matches at 9 bases. This CDR3 has 15 residues. V shed 3 bases and J 6 bases; nucleotides not matched to a gene: 8. Germline V gives CDR1 DFQATT, CDR2 SNEGSKA (reference sequence). This CDR3 reads CSARGGTGGAGELFF. The CDR3 DNA is TGCAGTGCTAGGGGAGGCACAGGGGGCGCCGGGGAGCTGTTTTTT.

This clonotype occurred many times. This chain uses TRBV3-1 with TRBJ2-7, with unresolved D. With 5 bases removed from V and 2 bases from J, the gap between germline ends came to 13 bases. Per the germline V gene, CDR1 is LGHDT and CDR2 is YNNKEL (reference sequence). The CDR3 loop spans 14 amino acids. The CDR3 is CASSYLVSPYEQYF. DNA for the CDR3: TGTGCCAGCAGCTATTTAGTATCCCCCTACGAGCAGTACTTC.

The table lists this clonotype with many counts. The chain uses TRBV28 and TRBJ1-4; the D is unclear. Germline V gene sequence: CDR1 MDHEN, CDR2 SYDVKM. The V end was cut by 5 bases, the J end by 4 bases, with 11 bases between. The CDR3 extends over 14 amino acids. The CDR3 nucleotides read TGTGCCAGCAGTCGACCACAACGTAATGAAAAACTGTTTTTT. Translated: CASSRPQRNEKLFF.

Ten or more counts support this clonotype. The rearrangement joins TRBV12-3 or TRBV12-4 to TRBJ1-6, with 8 bases matching TRBD1. The CDR3 extends over 15 amino acids. Trimming cost V 5 bases and J 7 bases; bases outside gene matches: 7. Written as DNA, the CDR3 is TGTGCCAGCAGTCCAGGGGGCGCGGGAAATTCACCCCTCCACTTT. This translates into CASSPGGAGNSPLHF.

This clonotype occurred many times. The V gene is TRBV7-9, the J gene TRBJ2-5, with no clear D. The germline V gene has CDR1 SEHNR and CDR2 FQNEAQ (reference sequence). V lost 1 base and J 6 bases, leaving 6 bases between the germline ends. This CDR3 is 12 amino acids long. The CDR3 loop is CASSLGLQTQYF. The CDR3 bases are TGTGCCAGCAGCTTAGGGCTCCAGACCCAGTACTTC.

This clonotype appeared many times. The V gene is TRBV11-2, the J gene TRBJ2-5; D tentatively fits TRBD1 or TRBD2 (5 bases each). Germline CDR1 is SGHAT and CDR2 is FQNNGV. The length of the CDR3 is 16 residues. V was pared by 1 base and J by 2 bases, with 14 bases between. The CDR3, as DNA: TGTGCCAGCAGCTTAGTAGTAACGGGGCGACAAGAGACCCAGTACTTC. Amino acids: CASSLVVTGRQETQYF.

The chain employs TRBV28 and TRBJ2-1; 10 bases align to TRBD1. The ends lost 5 bases at V and 8 bases at J; junction bases unmatched: 6. CDR3 size: 14 residues. The germline V gene has CDR1 MDHEN and CDR2 SYDVKM. CDR3 sequence (DNA): TGTGCCAGCAGTACCGGGACAGGGGTCGATGAGCAGTTCTTC. It is translated as CASSTGTGVDEQFF.

This clonotype was found many times. The chain uses TRBV6-2 or TRBV6-3 and TRBJ1-2; TRBD1 matches at 9 bases. CDR3 length: 17 amino acids. Germline trimming cut 1 base from V and 6 bases from J; bases unmatched to any gene: 12. Germline V gives CDR1 MNHEY, CDR2 SVGEGT. The CDR3 DNA is TGTGCCAGCAGTTACTATGGGACAGGGATCGGACGGGATGGCTACACCTTC. Amino acids: CASSYYGTGIGRDGYTF.

In this sample, this clonotype turned up many times. The chain has TRBV6-5 and TRBJ2-7, with D hard to call. Germline lookup yields CDR1 MNHEY and CDR2 SVGAGI. CDR3 length: 13 amino acids. V lost 0 bases to trimming and J lost 3 bases, with 6 bases between them. The CDR3 reads CASSYSGIYEQYF. The CDR3 DNA reads TGTGCCAGCAGTTACTCAGGTATCTACGAGCAGTACTTC.

The table lists this clonotype with many counts. The chain is built from TRBV20-1 and TRBJ1-1; D may be TRBD1 (5 bases). CDR3 length equals 14 residues. Trimming stripped 2 bases from V and 0 bases from J, with 10 bases between. The germline V gene encodes CDR1 DFQATT and CDR2 SNEGSKA (reference sequence). CDR3 amino acids: CSARSRQLNTEAFF. The CDR3 DNA is TGCAGTGCTAGATCCCGACAGTTGAACACTGAAGCTTTCTTT.

The sample holds many counts of this clonotype. V usage is TRBV7-2 and J usage is TRBJ2-3, with D unresolved. This CDR3 spans 14 amino acids. Germline V CDR1 and CDR2: SGHTA, FQGNSA. Trimming pared 2 bases from V and 0 bases from J, leaving 6 bases between. The CDR3 region is CASSLPGSTDTQYF. Written as DNA, the CDR3 is TGTGCCAGCAGCTTACCGGGCAGCACAGATACGCAGTATTTT.